One sample yielded the 18 T cell receptor beta chains listed below, sequenced in a study of blood T cell repertoires in COVID-19. Here immunoSEQ multiplex PCR was the method, and the copy in TCRdb shows in-frame clones only, minus some. This sample has almost 85,000 clones, with more than 85% found just once. The sequencing sample was made of PBMCs or T cells enriched from blood (not recorded which). The origin of the receptors is a woman between 45 and 65 years old with acute COVID-19.

V and J are TRBV15 and TRBJ1-2, with 7 bases that match TRBD1. The CDR3 has 14 amino acids. Trimming cost V 1 base and J 4 bases; bases outside gene matches: 3. Germline assignment: CDR1 LNHNV and CDR2 YYDKDF (reference sequence). The CDR3 DNA reads as TGTGCCACCAGCAGAGGCGGGACAGTCTATGGCTACACCTTC. Its translation: CATSRGGTVYGYTF.

This chain uses TRBV6-5 with TRBJ2-7, with D possibly matching TRBD2 (6 bases). Trimming pared 6 bases from V and 3 bases from J, leaving 15 bases between. Per germline, CDR1 MNHEY and CDR2 SVGAGI. The CDR3 covers 14 residues. CDR3 residues: CASRMTRTIYEQYF. CDR3 in DNA: TGTGCCAGCAGAATGACAAGGACTATCTACGAGCAGTACTTC.

This clone came up a few times. The chain carries TRBV7-6 and TRBJ2-2; 7 bases are shared with TRBD2. CDR3 length: 15 amino acids. V dropped 7 bases and J dropped 4; count of bases not matched to a gene: 9. Germline V gene lookup returns CDR1 SGHVS and CDR2 FNYEAQ. CDR3 loop: CASTPMGGGTGELFF. CDR3 bases: TGTGCCAGCACCCCAATGGGGGGGGGCACCGGGGAGCTGTTTTTT.

The rearrangement links TRBV25-1 to TRBJ2-7; the match to TRBD2 covers 10 bases. This CDR3 is 14 amino acids long. From germline, CDR1 is MGHDK and CDR2 SYGVNS. V lost 5 bases, J lost 3 bases, and 4 bases stayed unmatched. CDR3 protein: CASSRTSGNYEQYF. In DNA form, the CDR3 reads TGTGCCAGCAGTCGGACTAGCGGAAACTACGAGCAGTACTTC.

V gene TRBV6-5 combines with J gene TRBJ1-2; maybe TRBD1 (5 bases). Trimming stripped 2 bases from V and 3 bases from J, with 10 bases between. Germline loops: CDR1 MNHEY, CDR2 SVGAGI. The CDR3 length is 14 residues. The CDR3: CASSYHLQDYGYTF. The CDR3 nucleotides are TGTGCCAGCAGTTACCACTTACAGGACTATGGCTACACCTTC.

The CDR3 reads CASSVGGRSNTEAFF. The CDR3 DNA follows: TGTGCCAGTAGTGTGGGGGGACGATCGAACACTGAAGCTTTCTTT. This chain joins TRBV19 and TRBJ1-1, with a tentative D call TRBD1 (5 bases). Germline CDR1 is LNHDA and CDR2 is SQIVND (reference sequence). CDR3 length: 15 amino acids. V gave up 5 bases and J gave up 1 base, with 14 bases separating them. The whole variable domain, filled in from reference TRBV19 and TRBJ1-1, reads DGGITQSPKYLFRKEGQNVTLSCEQNLNHDAMYWYRQDPGQGLRLIYYSQIVNDFQKGDIAEGYSVSREKKESFPLTVTSAQKNPTAFYLCASSVGGRSNTEAFFGQGTRLTVV.

The gene calls are TRBV10-3 and TRBJ2-6, with D unclear. Trimming removed 3 bases at V and 0 bases at J, with 3 bases between. CDR3 length equals 14 residues. Germline V lookup: CDR1 ENHRY, CDR2 SYGVKD. As DNA, the CDR3 is TGTGCCATCAGTGACAGCTCTGGGGCCAACGTCCTGACTTTC. It specifies CAISDSSGANVLTF.

The chain links TRBV27 to TRBJ1-1; 7 bases are shared with TRBD1. V dropped 2 bases and J dropped 0; count of bases not matched to a gene: 9. This CDR3 has 17 amino acids. Germline CDR1 is MNHEY and CDR2 is SMNVEV (reference sequence). The CDR3 sequence: CASSLAPRGSMNTEAFF. The CDR3 region has the DNA TGTGCCAGCAGTTTAGCCCCCAGGGGGAGTATGAACACTGAAGCTTTCTTT.

The chain joins TRBV5-1 to TRBJ1-5, with TRBD1 matching 7 bases. Germline assignment: CDR1 SGHRS and CDR2 YFSETQ. The CDR3 is 14 residues long. The J segment lost 7 bases and the V segment lost 0 bases, leaving 4 bases of the junction unmatched. CDR3 sequence (DNA): TGCGCCAGCAGCTTGGCCGTGGGACAGCAGCCCCAGCATTTT. This encodes CASSLAVGQQPQHF.

This chain joins TRBV3-1 (or the pseudogene TRBV3-2) and TRBJ2-5; 11 nucleotides line up with TRBD2. Germline V CDR1 and CDR2: LGHDT, YNNKEL (reference sequence). The CDR3 has 16 residues. Unmatched junction bases numbered 8, after V lost 5 bases and J lost 3 bases. CDR3 loop: CASSFRLAGNKETQYF. CDR3 DNA sequence: TGTGCCAGCAGCTTCCGACTAGCGGGAAACAAAGAGACCCAGTACTTC.

This sequence joins TRBV15 and TRBJ1-6, with a possible D match to TRBD1 (6 bases). Germline V gene sequence: CDR1 LNHNV, CDR2 YYDKDF (reference sequence). The CDR3 loop spans 16 amino acids. V was cut by 1 base and J by 10 bases, with 17 bases left in between. CDR3 residues: CATSRAGPGGQSPLHF. The CDR3 coding sequence is TGTGCCACCAGCAGAGCCGGTCCGGGGGGACAATCACCCCTCCACTTT.

The chain links TRBV6-5 to TRBJ2-3; 11 nucleotides agree with TRBD2. The V and J ends lost 0 bases and 7 bases, in that order; junction bases with no gene match: 6. The length of the CDR3 is 16 residues. CDR1 and CDR2 from the germline V gene are MNHEY and SVGAGI. CDR3 nucleotides: TGTGCCAGCAGTTACTCACTAGCGGGAGCTTTATATACGCAGTATTTT. Encoded protein: CASSYSLAGALYTQYF.

The V call is TRBV2, the J call TRBJ2-1; D is possibly TRBD2 (6 bases). V was trimmed by 7 bases and J by 8 bases, leaving 21 bases between them. Germline CDR1 SNHLY, CDR2 FYNNEI. The CDR3 spans 15 residues. The CDR3 loop is CASKSRVGGSDEQFF. The CDR3 DNA follows: TGTGCCAGCAAATCCAGGGTAGGAGGGAGCGATGAGCAGTTCTTC.

The J gene is TRBJ1-5, the V gene TRBV19; a weak D match, TRBD1 (5 bases). This CDR3 has 14 residues. CDR1 and CDR2 (germline): LNHDA, SQIVND (reference sequence). V was cut by 3 bases and J by 4 bases, with 10 bases left in between. The CDR3 loop reads CASSIDRWNQPQHF. As DNA, the CDR3 is TGTGCCAGTAGTATCGACAGATGGAATCAGCCCCAGCATTTT.

This sequence joins TRBV25-1 and TRBJ1-1, with 8 bases that match TRBD1. With V trimmed by 2 bases and J by 11 bases, 4 bases remained unmatched. Germline V gene lookup returns CDR1 MGHDK and CDR2 SYGVNS. This CDR3 contains 12 residues. DNA for the CDR3: TGTGCCAGCAGTGAACAGGGGGCGTGGGCTTTCTTT. Its translation: CASSEQGAWAFF.

Here the CDR3 DNA reads TGTGCCAGCAGCCCAAGACTAGCGGGAGGCACAGATACGCAGTATTTT. This translates into CASSPRLAGGTDTQYF. The genes are TRBV7-3 and TRBJ2-3, with TRBD2 matching over 12 bases. The CDR3 has 16 amino acids. The germline V gene encodes CDR1 SGHTA and CDR2 FQGTGA. J lost 1 base, V lost 5 bases, and 4 bases had no gene match.

V and J are TRBV11-3 and TRBJ2-5; 8 bases align to TRBD2. This CDR3 contains 13 residues. V was clipped by 5 bases and J by 4 bases; unmatched bases: 3. Germline V gives CDR1 SGHNT, CDR2 YENEEA. This chain's CDR3 is CASSRGLAETQYF. The DNA of the CDR3 is TGTGCCAGCAGCCGAGGACTAGCAGAGACCCAGTACTTC.

The CDR3 DNA is TGTGCCAGCAGCAAAGCCCCCCGTGGGTGGCAGGGCCCACTGAGCAATGAGCAGTTCTTC. Protein sequence: CASSKAPRGWQGPLSNEQFF. The chain has TRBV21-1 and TRBJ2-1; the D call of TRBD1 is as the table states it, not checked on the DNA. TRBV21-1 is reported as a pseudogene. There are 20 residues in the CDR3.